One and the same sample provided the 10 T cell receptor beta chains below, sequenced in a study of cytomegalovirus exposure and HLA in healthy donors. Use of 60 Vbeta and 13 Jbeta primers characterized the PCR. Profiling relied on immunoSEQ multiplex PCR, and the TCRdb table lists in-frame clones only, not all of them. The sample holds more than 95,000 clones, approximately 80% seen once. Input material: PBMCs. These receptors came from a male donor in good health and CMV-seronegative.

The chain carries TRBV27 and TRBJ1-6; D unresolved. CDR3 length equals 15 residues. Germline values: CDR1 MNHEY, CDR2 SMNVEV (reference sequence). The V gene lost 4 bases and the J gene lost 0 bases, with 7 bases spanning the gap. The CDR3 DNA sequence: TGTGCCAGCAGTTATACGAGCTCCTATAATTCACCCCTCCACTTT. Residues: CASSYTSSYNSPLHF.

This chain uses TRBV7-2 with TRBJ2-7; 7 bases agree with TRBD1. The length of the CDR3 is 13 residues. J gave up 4 bases and V 3 bases, and 3 bases lay outside the gene matches. The germline CDR1 and CDR2 sequences are SGHTA and FQGNSA. The CDR3, as DNA: TGTGCCAGCAGCTTCGGCAGGGGGTACGAGCAGTACTTC. Its translation: CASSFGRGYEQYF.

This chain links TRBV7-9 with TRBJ2-1, with 10 nucleotides matching TRBD2. The CDR3 runs to 17 residues. The V gene end was trimmed by 2 bases and the J gene end by 3 bases; junction bases not matched to a gene: 7. CDR1 and CDR2 (germline): SEHNR, FQNEAQ (reference sequence). The CDR3 spells CASSLRSSGSFYNEQFF. The CDR3 DNA is TGTGCCAGCAGCTTAAGGTCTAGCGGGAGCTTCTACAATGAGCAGTTCTTC.

This clone has only a few counts. The V and J genes are TRBV18 and TRBJ1-1; D is uncertain. Germline CDR1 is KGHSH and CDR2 is LQKENI. The CDR3 has 13 residues. Trimming left V 1 base short and J 4 bases short, with 7 bases between. In nucleotides, the CDR3 is TGTGCCAGCTCACCACAAGGGAGCACTGAAGCTTTCTTT. It specifies CASSPQGSTEAFF.

J is TRBJ2-1 and V is TRBV11-2; no reliable D call. The CDR3 length is 13 residues. Germline-derived CDR1 and CDR2 are SGHAT and FQNNGV. Trimming took off 5 bases at V and 5 bases at J, with 10 bases between the two ends. CDR3 bases: TGTGCCAGCAGCCCCCGAAGAGACAATGAGCAGTTCTTC. This sequence encodes CASSPRRDNEQFF.

This rearrangement joins TRBV5-1 to TRBJ1-5; D is perhaps TRBD1 (5 bases). V lost 2 bases and J lost 5, with 11 bases in between. Looked up from germline, CDR1 is SGHRS and CDR2 is YFSETQ. The CDR3 length is 14 residues. CDR3 loop: CASSFGGGYQPQHF. DNA of the CDR3: TGCGCCAGCAGCTTCGGGGGGGGGTATCAGCCCCAGCATTTT.

The chain joins TRBV7-9 to TRBJ2-2, with TRBD1 as a possible D gene (5 bases). Germline V gives CDR1 SEHNR, CDR2 FQNEAQ (reference sequence). CDR3 length: 15 residues. V lost 5 bases, J lost 5 bases, and 15 bases lay in between. The CDR3 here is CASSPTLTATGELFF. CDR3 DNA: TGTGCCAGCAGCCCGACGTTGACAGCGACCGGGGAGCTGTTTTTT.

CDR3 region: CASSSTGSRGDTQYF. The CDR3 DNA is TGTGCCAGTAGTTCAACGGGATCTCGGGGAGATACGCAGTATTTT. The V gene is TRBV19, the J gene TRBJ2-3, with D possibly being TRBD2 (5 bases). V lost 5 bases to trimming and J lost 5 bases, with 17 bases between them. Germline V gene lookup returns CDR1 LNHDA and CDR2 SQIVND (reference sequence). The CDR3 totals 15 residues.

The chain joins TRBV4-1 to TRBJ2-1, with TRBD2 identical over 8 bases. This CDR3 has 17 amino acids. The germline CDR1 and CDR2 sequences are MGHRA and YSYEKL. The J segment lost 5 bases and the V segment lost 4 bases, leaving 13 bases of the junction unmatched. This chain's CDR3 is CASSLRTGLAENNEQFF. CDR3 nucleotide sequence: TGCGCCAGCAGCCTCAGAACCGGACTAGCCGAGAACAATGAGCAGTTCTTC.

This clone was recorded a few times. This chain joins TRBV6-1 and TRBJ2-1, with D maybe TRBD1 (6 bases). Trimming cost V 6 bases and J 7 bases, with 19 bases left between them. This CDR3 spans 15 amino acids. Germline CDR1 is MNHNS and CDR2 is SASEGT. Here the CDR3 reads CASSQSRGRGNEQFF. As DNA, the CDR3 is TGTGCCAGCAGCCAATCTAGGGGCAGGGGTAATGAGCAGTTCTTC.